The text below deals with one TCR beta chain. This table comes from immunoSEQ multiplex PCR, and its TCRdb copy is limited to in-frame clones, with some not included. This table has about 89,000 clones, 85% appearing once. The source of the sample is a study of control samples from healthy donors and cancer patients. The TCR sequence derives from a woman aged 40 to 55 in good health. The sequenced sample consisted of blood.

For the CDR3, the DNA is TGTGCCAGCAGCTTAGGTATGGCGGATACGCAGTATTTT. Protein sequence: CASSLGMADTQYF. This rearrangement joins TRBV7-9 to TRBJ2-3; D is ambiguous. Germline V CDR1 and CDR2: SEHNR, FQNEAQ (reference sequence). This CDR3 contains 13 residues. The V and J ends lost 1 base and 6 bases respectively, with 8 bases between them.